What follows describes a single TCR beta chain. This receptor's antigen is unknown. Base qualities were left out, and no much larger clone turns up one base away. Collaborating institutions collected whole blood in K2EDTA tubes following their own protocols. For TCRbeta analysis, collaborator samples were shipped as frozen whole blood, as isolated PBMCs, or as DNA extracted from either sample type. The CDR3 contains 15 residues, cysteine and phenylalanine counted. Of the read, only the CDR3 DNA is kept; its 45 bases are in frame from base 1. V is trimmed back by 5 bases and J by 6 bases, and the junction contains 5 bases that no gene match accounts for. The germline V gene yields SGHAT for CDR1 and FQNNGV for CDR2. These data originate in a study of blood T cell repertoires in COVID-19 (dated by TCRdb to the early 2020s). For the study in its entirety: Samples from collaborators originated in the United States, Italy and Spain and spanned both the acute and convalescent phases of COVID-19. The material from the prospective study consisted of cDNA or gDNA derived from T cells, B-cell-depleted T cells, or PBMCs. Deeply sampled blood TCRbeta repertoires from subjects exposed to, actively infected with, or recovered from COVID-19 were included in the dataset. The repertoires were released in a freely available public database meant as a resource for research on the immune response to SARS-CoV-2. The samples were drawn from the first 160 participants of the ongoing ImmuneRACE study and from 1,200 or so subjects provided by 6 global collaborators. Sample metadata almost always included a de-identified subject ID, COVID-19 status, age in years and sex. HLA class I and class II types, where available, came from metadata supplied by the sample provider rather than from assay-based typing. Overall study outcomes, separate from this receptor: How much clinical and demographic metadata was included differed by source and by participant, and the metadata was provided uncurated.

TCRbeta CDR3 regions were amplified from genomic DNA using the immunoSEQ Assay, a bias-controlled multiplex PCR. The authors' pipeline ran thus. The number of nucleated cells in each sample was estimated by amplification of reference gene primers within the assay. Sequence reads were collapsed and filtered to measure the absolute abundance of every unique TCRbeta CDR3 rearrangement. For each sample, productive Simpson clonality was calculated as the square root of Simpson's diversity index over productive rearrangements. What TCRdb holds here is the immuneACCESS table cut down to in-frame rearrangements. Part of the clones is not present; checked against another copy, under half of the missing clones reflect an unresolved V gene, and the others are unexplained. D and trimming come from the DNA, and the V and J calls and clone size come from that table. The sample records 150,000 to 200,000 clones, around nine tenths of which are singletons. The ten largest account for under 3.5% of the sample.

The chain is made from TRBV11-2 and TRBJ2-1, and 12 junctional nucleotides match TRBD2. Specimen: peripheral blood. This receptor was obtained from a man between 70 and 80 years old with acute or convalescent COVID-19. The encoded CDR3 is CASSPSGLAGNEQFF. At the DNA level, the sequence is TGTGCCAGCAGCCCCTCGGGACTAGCGGGCAATGAGCAGTTCTTC.